This is a list of T cell receptor beta chains from one sample in a study of shared clonotypes between healthy human individuals. Repertoires were generated with immunoSEQ multiplex PCR, while TCRdb's copy carries only in-frame clones and drops some. The top ten hold roughly 1.2% of the sample, which has over a million clones, 95% to 97% seen once. Specimen: naive CD4+ T cells sorted from blood. These receptors came from a man aged 30 to 39 in good health. Both conserved end residues are part of each CDR3. Fields, in order: CDR3 protein, CDR3 DNA, V gene, D gene, J gene, clone size. A D gene is named only where the DNA matches it firmly. Clone size is stated in some rows and not others, as once, few, many or a class when expanded.

CDR3: CASSAHGTRADNEQFF; DNA: TGTGCCAGCAGCGCTCACGGGACAAGAGCGGACAATGAGCAGTTCTTC; V: TRBV9; D: NA; J: TRBJ2-1; size: NA
CDR3: CASTSLGTFETQYF; DNA: TGTGCCAGCACCTCCCTGGGGACATTTGAGACCCAGTACTTC; V: TRBV5-5; D: NA; J: TRBJ2-5; size: NA
CDR3: CASRPRVTYNEQFF; DNA: TGTGCCAGCAGACCCAGGGTTACCTACAATGAGCAGTTCTTC; V: TRBV28; D: NA; J: TRBJ2-1; size: NA
CDR3: CASSPYLIGLKNEQFF; DNA: TGTGCCAGCAGTCCCTACCTCATAGGGCTCAAGAATGAGCAGTTCTTC; V: TRBV27; D: NA; J: TRBJ2-1; size: NA
CDR3: CASSIGGQTYNEQFF; DNA: TGTGCCAGTAGTATAGGGGGACAGACCTACAATGAGCAGTTCTTC; V: TRBV19; D: TRBD1; J: TRBJ2-1; size: NA
CDR3: CASSLALGGEQYF; DNA: TGCGCCAGCAGCTTGGCCCTGGGTGGCGAGCAGTACTTC; V: TRBV5-1; D: NA; J: TRBJ2-7; size: NA
CDR3: CASSGPITDTQYF; DNA: TGTGCCAGCAGCGGGCCGATCACAGATACGCAGTATTTT; V: TRBV5-4; D: NA; J: TRBJ2-3; size: NA
CDR3: CATSRDRGSGNTIYF; DNA: TGTGCCACCAGCAGAGATAGGGGCTCTGGAAACACCATATATTTT; V: TRBV15; D: NA; J: TRBJ1-3; size: NA
CDR3: CASSPGQGSPEAFF; DNA: TGTGCCAGCAGCCCGGGACAGGGGTCTCCTGAAGCTTTCTTT; V: TRBV6-5; D: TRBD1; J: TRBJ1-1; size: NA
CDR3: CASSPRGMREETQYF; DNA: TGTGCCAGCTCACCACGAGGAATGCGGGAAGAGACCCAGTACTTC; V: TRBV18; D: NA; J: TRBJ2-5; size: NA
CDR3: CASSSRTGGIYEQFF; DNA: TGTGCCAGCAGCTCTAGGACAGGGGGCATATATGAGCAGTTCTTC; V: TRBV28; D: TRBD1; J: TRBJ2-1; size: once
CDR3: CATHFTGSGEQYF; DNA: TGTGCCACCCACTTCACAGGGTCGGGCGAGCAGTACTTC; V: TRBV25-1; D: NA; J: TRBJ2-7; size: NA
CDR3: CASSYGQGKTYEQYF; DNA: TGTGCCAGCAGTTATGGACAGGGGAAGACCTACGAGCAGTACTTC; V: TRBV6-6; D: TRBD1; J: TRBJ2-7; size: NA
CDR3: CSVNFQETQYF; DNA: TGCAGCGTTAATTTTCAAGAGACCCAGTACTTC; V: TRBV29-1; D: NA; J: TRBJ2-5; size: NA
CDR3: CAISVEGHSYEQYF; DNA: TGTGCCATCAGTGTGGAGGGCCACTCCTACGAGCAGTACTTC; V: TRBV10-3; D: NA; J: TRBJ2-7; size: once
CDR3: CALNRGPTSTDTQYF; DNA: TGTGCCCTCAACAGGGGACCCACTAGCACAGATACGCAGTATTTT; V: TRBV30; D: TRBD1; J: TRBJ2-3; size: NA
CDR3: CASSPSALQVRNEKLFF; DNA: TGTGCCAGCAGCCCAAGTGCCCTACAGGTCCGGAATGAAAAACTGTTTTTT; V: TRBV7-6; D: NA; J: TRBJ1-4; size: NA
CDR3: CASSKPKGQARSTDTQYF; DNA: TGTGCCAGCAGCAAACCGAAGGGACAGGCGAGGAGCACAGATACGCAGTATTTT; V: TRBV21-1; D: NA; J: TRBJ2-3; size: NA
CDR3: CAWRGLAHYNEQFF; DNA: TGTGCCTGGAGGGGACTAGCGCATTACAATGAGCAGTTCTTC; V: TRBV30; D: TRBD2; J: TRBJ2-1; size: NA
CDR3: CASKTYAGGPNEQFF; DNA: TGTGCCAGTAAAACTTATGCGGGAGGGCCAAATGAGCAGTTCTTC; V: TRBV19; D: TRBD2; J: TRBJ2-1; size: NA
CDR3: CASSDWGAAAEQYF; DNA: TGCGCCAGCAGTGACTGGGGCGCGGCAGCGGAGCAGTACTTC; V: TRBV10-1; D: NA; J: TRBJ2-7; size: NA
CDR3: CASSLTGYEQYF; DNA: TGTGCCAGCAGTTTAACGGGATACGAGCAGTACTTC; V: TRBV28; D: NA; J: TRBJ2-7; size: NA
CDR3: CASSSPGLLGQEYF; DNA: TGTGCCAGCAGTTCCCCTGGACTCTTAGGGCAAGAGTACTTC; V: TRBV28; D: NA; J: TRBJ2-7; size: NA
CDR3: CAISSPGSRQPQHF; DNA: TGTGCCATCAGTTCCCCGGGGTCTAGGCAGCCCCAGCATTTT; V: TRBV10-3; D: NA; J: TRBJ1-5; size: NA
CDR3: CASSTGRGNEQFF; DNA: TGTGCCAGCAGCACTGGACGGGGGAATGAGCAGTTCTTC; V: TRBV5-5; D: NA; J: TRBJ2-1; size: NA
CDR3: CASSLVRANTGELFF; DNA: TGCGCCAGCAGCTTGGTCAGGGCGAACACCGGGGAGCTGTTTTTT; V: TRBV5-1; D: NA; J: TRBJ2-2; size: few
CDR3: CASSPDGTPSNNEQFF; DNA: TGCGCCAGCAGCCCGGATGGGACCCCAAGCAACAATGAGCAGTTCTTC; V: TRBV5-1; D: NA; J: TRBJ2-1; size: NA
CDR3: CSARDQGEQFF; DNA: TGCAGTGCCCGGGACCAAGGTGAGCAGTTCTTC; V: TRBV20-1; D: NA; J: TRBJ2-1; size: NA
CDR3: CASSLVRDRASYF; DNA: TGCGCCAGCAGCTTGGTTCGGGACAGGGCAAGCTATTTT; V: TRBV5-1; D: TRBD1; J: TRBJ2-3; size: NA
CDR3: CASSRLGVEQYF; DNA: TGTGCCAGCAGCAGACTCGGGGTCGAGCAGTACTTC; V: TRBV7-9; D: NA; J: TRBJ2-7; size: NA
CDR3: CASSSGQGRYEQYF; DNA: TGTGCCAGCAGCTCGGGACAGGGTCGATACGAGCAGTACTTC; V: TRBV5-4; D: TRBD1; J: TRBJ2-7; size: NA
CDR3: CASSFPSSLLGEQFF; DNA: TGTGCCAGCAGCTTTCCTAGCAGTTTGTTGGGTGAGCAGTTCTTC; V: TRBV7-9; D: NA; J: TRBJ2-1; size: NA
CDR3: CATSRDRSVAGLGEQYF; DNA: TGTGCCACCAGCAGAGATCGTTCGGTAGCCGGTCTGGGAGAGCAGTACTTC; V: TRBV15; D: NA; J: TRBJ2-7; size: once
CDR3: CASSRDSLNTGELFF; DNA: TGCGCCAGTTCCCGGGACAGCTTGAACACCGGGGAGCTGTTTTTT; V: TRBV5-1; D: TRBD1; J: TRBJ2-2; size: NA
CDR3: CAWSVGAGSETQYF; DNA: TGTGCCTGGAGTGTGGGTGCGGGCTCAGAGACCCAGTACTTC; V: TRBV30; D: NA; J: TRBJ2-5; size: NA
CDR3: CAWSVPRDPQYF; DNA: TGTGCCTGGAGTGTGCCCAGGGATCCGCAGTATTTT; V: TRBV30; D: NA; J: TRBJ2-3; size: NA
CDR3: CASSFRAEVWATTTNEKLFF; DNA: TGTGCCAGCAGCTTCCGAGCAGAGGTTTGGGCCACAACAACTAATGAAAAACTGTTTTTT; V: TRBV5-5; D: NA; J: TRBJ1-4; size: NA
CDR3: CASSYSGTGGSEQYF; DNA: TGTGCCAGCAGTTACTCCGGGACAGGGGGTAGCGAGCAGTACTTC; V: TRBV6-5; D: TRBD1; J: TRBJ2-7; size: NA
CDR3: CAWSVPTLAGGSSSYNEQFF; DNA: TGTGCCTGGAGTGTACCGACACTAGCGGGAGGTTCAAGCTCCTACAATGAGCAGTTCTTC; V: TRBV30; D: TRBD2; J: TRBJ2-1; size: NA
CDR3: CASSARDRALPGANVLTF; DNA: TGTGCCAGCAGCGCCCGGGACCGCGCTCTCCCTGGGGCCAACGTCCTGACTTTC; V: TRBV7-8; D: NA; J: TRBJ2-6; size: NA
CDR3: CASSEWGRPPGEAFF; DNA: TGCGCCAGCAGTGAATGGGGCAGGCCGCCGGGTGAAGCTTTCTTT; V: TRBV10-1; D: NA; J: TRBJ1-1; size: NA
CDR3: CAISQKLGDNEQFF; DNA: TGTGCCATCAGCCAAAAACTAGGGGACAATGAGCAGTTCTTC; V: TRBV10-3; D: NA; J: TRBJ2-1; size: NA